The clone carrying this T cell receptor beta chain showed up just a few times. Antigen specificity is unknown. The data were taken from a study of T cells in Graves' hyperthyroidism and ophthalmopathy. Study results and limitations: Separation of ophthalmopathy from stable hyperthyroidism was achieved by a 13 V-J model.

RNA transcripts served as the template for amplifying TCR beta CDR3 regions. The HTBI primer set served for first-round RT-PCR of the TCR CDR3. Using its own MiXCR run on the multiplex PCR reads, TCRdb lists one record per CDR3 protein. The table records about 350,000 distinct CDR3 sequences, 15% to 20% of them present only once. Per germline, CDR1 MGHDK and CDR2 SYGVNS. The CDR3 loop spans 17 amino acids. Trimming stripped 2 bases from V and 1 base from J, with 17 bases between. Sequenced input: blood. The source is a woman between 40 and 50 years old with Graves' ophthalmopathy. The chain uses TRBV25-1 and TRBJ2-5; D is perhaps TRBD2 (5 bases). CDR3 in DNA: TGTGCCAGCAGTGAACGGGGTGGTGGGAACCTCCAAGAGACCCAGTACTTC. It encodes CASSERGGGNLQETQYF.